The entry below gives a single T cell receptor beta chain sequence along with its context. Only one count was recorded for this clone. Its cognate antigen has yet to be identified. Per-base qualities were not stored, and no clone one base away is much larger. Library creation used the immunoSEQ multiplex PCR assay. A mixture of 60 forward primers for TCR Vbeta segments and 13 reverse primers for TCR Jbeta segments was used in the multiplex PCR. A multiplex PCR assay on genomic DNA amplified the CDR3 region of rearranged TCR beta genes. The Illumina HiSeq System was used to sequence the amplified TCR beta libraries as 87-base-pair reads. In the source study's methods: Across the 666 repertoires, a later analysis counted some 80 million unique TCR beta chains, approximately 10 million of which were shared by at least two donors. To remove PCR and sequencing errors, raw reads were error-corrected and collapsed into unique sequences using a nearest-neighbor algorithm that merged closely related sequences. CDR3 sequences were aligned to IMGT reference sequences to assign V, D and J gene segments. For a sequence to be retained, at least a six-nucleotide match to both a V gene segment and a J gene segment was required. Rearrangements were called productive when the CDR3 lacked stop codons and stayed in frame with V and J; all others were non-productive. CDR3 was defined by IMGT convention, running from the second conserved V-encoded cysteine to the conserved J-encoded phenylalanine. In an earlier analysis of approximately 500 of the donors, sequences lacking an unambiguous match to a single V gene segment were excluded. In an earlier analysis of 500 to 750 of the donors, V segments were called functional above 56.7% productive rearrangements and were called segregating when the between-donor standard deviation exceeded 5%. To diagnose cytomegalovirus status from the catalog of TCR beta chain sequences, a statistical classification framework was built. A later analysis assigned V and J genes by comparing TCR nucleotide sequences with IMGT/GENE-DB human TR gene sequences. The TCRdist pipeline was used in a later analysis to assign CDR3 sequences and most-parsimonious VDJ recombination scenarios. A later analysis defined each TCR beta chain by its CDR3 amino acid sequence plus V-gene family, and excluded reads lacking a unique V-gene family. To address suspected cross-contamination and a sequencing artifact, a later analysis removed several hundred highly shared, low-generation-probability nucleotide sequences. In a later analysis, a clonal expansion index was calculated for each public chain from normalized within-repertoire ranks of inferred template counts. A later analysis computed generation probabilities with a VDJ recombination model fitted to out-of-frame rearrangements, and checked the results against IGoR. A later analysis scored TCR-TCR, TCR-HLA and TCR-CMV co-occurrence with hypergeometric tests, applying a repertoire-size bias correction to TCR pairs. A later analysis estimated false discovery rates by permuting HLA or CMV assignments 20 times. In a later analysis, co-occurring TCRs were grouped using DBSCAN, with TCRdist sequence similarity added in when clustering inside HLA-allele-positive subsets. Repertoires with fewer than 30,000 or more than 120,000 public chains were left out of co-occurrence clustering, as were five repertoires with anomalous nucleotide sharing. TCRdb limited this immuneACCESS table to in-frame rearrangements with V and J called. A share of clones is missing; checked studies link under half to unresolved V genes, and the rest is unexplained. V and J calls and clone size are those listed in that table; D and trimming were worked out from the DNA. The sample records around 120,000 clones, about 80% of which are singletons. The top ten clones comprise about 30% of the sample.

This entry is derived from a study of cytomegalovirus exposure and HLA in healthy donors (TCRdb year 2017). A note on the overall study: According to an earlier analysis of 550 to 700 of the donors, about 179 million T cells yielded 117 million unique TCR beta sequences and about 300 Gb of sequence data. Typing coverage differed by locus: A, B, C, DRB1 and DQB1 were typed in about 620-640 donors, DQA1 in about 550, DPA1 in around 600, and DPB1 in approximately 450. HLA typing included class I and class II loci at four-digit resolution. In addition to the first cohort of about 650 subjects, a separate validation cohort of 100 to 150 different subjects was used. The genetic ancestry cluster associated with self-reported Caucasian donors included roughly 84% of the roughly 360 genotyped donors. The later analysis used no new phenotypic data to find candidate immune exposures, relying instead on TCR beta sequences and their occurrence across donors. High-throughput TCR immunosequencing, statistical association of individual TCRs with disease status, and machine learning were combined to predict cytomegalovirus infection status. An earlier analysis of 587 of the donors applied high-throughput TCR beta sequencing to assess whether each TCR beta V gene segment acted as functional or pseudogenic. The aim of the study was to test whether cataloging public T cell receptors could identify signatures of past pathogen exposure. All discovery cohort repertoires had been generated on a single sequencing platform. The study profiled the T cell repertoires of some 610 subjects by immunosequencing and related them to cytomegalovirus serostatus. Around 300 gigabases of sequencing data and 80 million or so unique TCR sequences were included in an early release covering several hundred HLA-typed donors. Among over 350 genotyped donors of the cohort, an average of 235,054 unique TCR beta nucleotide sequences were sequenced per donor, around 20% of them non-productive. A later genetic analysis took genome-wide SNP genotypes for 398 of the 666 donors and used that subset as a discovery cohort. Because of strong linkage in the cohort, roughly five DR-DQ haplotypes were treated as single units for association and clustering. Donor age, sex, ethnicity and CMV serostatus were collected together with the repertoire data. A later analysis re-examined previously published TCR beta repertoires from just over 650 donors and added high-resolution HLA genotyping to investigate patterns of TCR occurrence. The investigation overall reported the following: A further reported finding was that TCR beta sequences accurately predicted the HLA-A and HLA-B alleles for most subjects in the first cohort. Presence/absence analyses assumed roughly uniform sequencing depth across donors, an assumption that may not hold. In a later analysis, TCR association rates were found to vary across HLA loci, with the most associated TCRs seen for DRB1 alleles and the fewest for HLA-C alleles. In a later analysis, most CMV-associated TCR beta chains were found to appear HLA-restricted, with HLA associations seemingly driven largely by CMV exposure. HLA typing was unavailable for some donors at each locus, so association tests used only the typed subset. In both the original and validation cohorts, the classifier was reported to diagnose cytomegalovirus status with high specificity and sensitivity. Linkage disequilibrium might explain the correlated functional status among segregating V segments, but an unknown experimental factor could not be excluded. In an earlier analysis of about 600 of the donors, most TCR beta V segments appeared in productive rearrangements about 87% or about 30% of the time, broadly matching IMGT annotations. In a later genetic analysis, a missense DCLRE1C variant was associated with V-gene and J-gene trimming of TCR beta chains, and the association was replicated in an independent cohort. A total of 150 to 200 TCR beta chains were listed by the study as associated with cytomegalovirus. In a later analysis, several top co-occurrence clusters were reported to appear linked to parvovirus B19, influenza, CMV and Epstein-Barr virus. Most TCR sequences were observed very rarely across donors, whereas some public TCRs were present in many individuals. The 87-base-pair reads could not distinguish some IMGT-functional V segments, including TRBV6-2 and TRBV6-3, so those segments were excluded. In a later genetic analysis, fewer N-insertions in productive TCRs were reported among donors in an Asian-associated ancestry cluster than the roughly 640-donor mean. The cohort was sequenced for TCR beta chains only, and without alpha or paired-chain data the features that could be detected were limited. When HLA alleles, especially DR and DQ, strongly co-occurred, attributing TCR associations to individual alleles was difficult. The only immune exposure information available for the cohort was CMV serostatus. A cluster of highly shared sequence variants was judged likely to represent a technical artifact of the sequencing pipeline. Three of the identified cytomegalovirus-associated TCR beta chains were confirmed in vitro to be specific for cytomegalovirus antigens. It was suggested by the authors that the approach could potentially be generalized to other disease states and immunological phenotypes. In a later analysis, HLA-associated TCR beta chains were found to be more clonally expanded and to have lower generation probabilities than equally common non-associated chains. Because counts were too low, roughly 17 rarely observed V segments, including chromosome 9 orphons, were left out of the earlier analysis of some 640 of the donors. A later analysis associated 16,951 TCR beta sequences with specific HLA alleles at a false discovery rate of 0.05.

The cohort comprised around 690 healthy bone marrow donors. Cohort members were all nominally healthy when sampled, although unrecorded immune exposures were likely present. The donor tested CMV seropositive, placing the donor among the roughly 300 seropositive members of the cohort. A peripheral blood sample was collected from each donor, and TCR beta sequencing was performed on peripheral blood mononuclear cells. The Qiagen DNeasy Blood Extraction Kit was used to extract genomic DNA from the blood cell samples. At the junction V is shortened by 5 bases and J by 4 bases; bases outside the gene matches: 6. The CDR1 and CDR2 encoded by the germline V gene are SGHVS and FQNEAQ. The CDR3 covers 14 residues, taking in both the cysteine and the phenylalanine. The read is trimmed to its CDR3 DNA, 42 bases read in frame from base 1.

The receptor comes from a man aged 55 to 70 in good health and CMV-seropositive. Sequenced material: PBMCs. This chain joins TRBV7-8 to TRBJ1-2; TRBD1 matches 8 bases in the middle. The CDR3 region has the sequence CASSPGQGFYGYTF. The sequenced DNA: TGTGCCAGCAGCCCTGGACAGGGCTTCTATGGCTACACCTTC.